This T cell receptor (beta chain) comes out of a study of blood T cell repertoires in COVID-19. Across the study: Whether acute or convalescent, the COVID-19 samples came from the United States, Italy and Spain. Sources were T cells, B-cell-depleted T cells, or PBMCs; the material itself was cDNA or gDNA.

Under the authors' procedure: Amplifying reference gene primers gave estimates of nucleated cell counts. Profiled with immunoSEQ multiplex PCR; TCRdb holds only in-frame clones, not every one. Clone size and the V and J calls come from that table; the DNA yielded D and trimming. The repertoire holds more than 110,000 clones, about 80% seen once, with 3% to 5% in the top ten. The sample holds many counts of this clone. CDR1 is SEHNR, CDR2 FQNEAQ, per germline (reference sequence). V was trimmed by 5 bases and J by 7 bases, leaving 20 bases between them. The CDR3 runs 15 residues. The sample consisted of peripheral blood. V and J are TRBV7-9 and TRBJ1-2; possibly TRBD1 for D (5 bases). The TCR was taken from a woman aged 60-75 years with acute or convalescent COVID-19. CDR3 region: CASSRPQGLRRGYTF. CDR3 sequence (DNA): TGTGCCAGCAGCCGACCTCAGGGATTGAGACGTGGCTACACCTTC.